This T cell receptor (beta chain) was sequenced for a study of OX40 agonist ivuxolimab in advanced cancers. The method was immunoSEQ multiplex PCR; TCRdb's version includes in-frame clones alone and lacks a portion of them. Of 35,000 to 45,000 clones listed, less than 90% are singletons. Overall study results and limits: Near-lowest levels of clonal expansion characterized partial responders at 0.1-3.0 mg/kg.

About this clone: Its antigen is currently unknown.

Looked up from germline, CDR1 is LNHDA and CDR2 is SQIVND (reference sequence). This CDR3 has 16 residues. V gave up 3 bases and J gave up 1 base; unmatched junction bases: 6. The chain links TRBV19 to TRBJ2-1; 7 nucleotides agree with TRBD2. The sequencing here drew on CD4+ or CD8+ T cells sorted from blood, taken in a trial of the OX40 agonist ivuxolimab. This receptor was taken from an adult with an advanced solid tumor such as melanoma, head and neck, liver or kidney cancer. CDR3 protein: CASSIIWGGSYNEQFF. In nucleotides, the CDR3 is TGTGCCAGTAGTATCATCTGGGGGGGTTCCTACAATGAGCAGTTCTTC.